This T cell receptor beta chain was identified in a study of early stage breast cancer tumors. About the study: Average read coverage per sample was approximately 10-fold.

General study points: Bulk DNA sequencing of unsorted cells missed chain pairing and markers.

V was cut by 3 bases and J by 4 bases, with 10 bases left in between. In germline, CDR1 is SGHDT, CDR2 YYEEEE. The CDR3 has 13 amino acids. Remarks on this clone: Its specificity is not known.

Assay used: immunoSEQ multiplex PCR; TCRdb lists only in-frame clones, some missing. The data hold roughly 20,000 clones, with approximately 82% observed a single time. The source of this sequence is a person aged 70 to 85 with breast cancer. The sample comprised blood. The chain links TRBV5-6 to TRBJ1-2; D might be TRBD1 (5 bases). The CDR3: CASSSRVVYGYTF. The CDR3, as DNA: TGTGCCAGCAGCTCCAGGGTGGTCTATGGCTACACCTTC. Complete variable domain (other parts from reference TRBV5-6 and TRBJ1-2): DAGVTQSPTHLIKTRGQQVTLRCSPKSGHDTVSWYQQALGQGPQFIFQYYEEEERQRGNFPDRFSGHQFPNYSSELNVNALLLGDSALYLCASSSRVVYGYTFGSGTRLTVV.